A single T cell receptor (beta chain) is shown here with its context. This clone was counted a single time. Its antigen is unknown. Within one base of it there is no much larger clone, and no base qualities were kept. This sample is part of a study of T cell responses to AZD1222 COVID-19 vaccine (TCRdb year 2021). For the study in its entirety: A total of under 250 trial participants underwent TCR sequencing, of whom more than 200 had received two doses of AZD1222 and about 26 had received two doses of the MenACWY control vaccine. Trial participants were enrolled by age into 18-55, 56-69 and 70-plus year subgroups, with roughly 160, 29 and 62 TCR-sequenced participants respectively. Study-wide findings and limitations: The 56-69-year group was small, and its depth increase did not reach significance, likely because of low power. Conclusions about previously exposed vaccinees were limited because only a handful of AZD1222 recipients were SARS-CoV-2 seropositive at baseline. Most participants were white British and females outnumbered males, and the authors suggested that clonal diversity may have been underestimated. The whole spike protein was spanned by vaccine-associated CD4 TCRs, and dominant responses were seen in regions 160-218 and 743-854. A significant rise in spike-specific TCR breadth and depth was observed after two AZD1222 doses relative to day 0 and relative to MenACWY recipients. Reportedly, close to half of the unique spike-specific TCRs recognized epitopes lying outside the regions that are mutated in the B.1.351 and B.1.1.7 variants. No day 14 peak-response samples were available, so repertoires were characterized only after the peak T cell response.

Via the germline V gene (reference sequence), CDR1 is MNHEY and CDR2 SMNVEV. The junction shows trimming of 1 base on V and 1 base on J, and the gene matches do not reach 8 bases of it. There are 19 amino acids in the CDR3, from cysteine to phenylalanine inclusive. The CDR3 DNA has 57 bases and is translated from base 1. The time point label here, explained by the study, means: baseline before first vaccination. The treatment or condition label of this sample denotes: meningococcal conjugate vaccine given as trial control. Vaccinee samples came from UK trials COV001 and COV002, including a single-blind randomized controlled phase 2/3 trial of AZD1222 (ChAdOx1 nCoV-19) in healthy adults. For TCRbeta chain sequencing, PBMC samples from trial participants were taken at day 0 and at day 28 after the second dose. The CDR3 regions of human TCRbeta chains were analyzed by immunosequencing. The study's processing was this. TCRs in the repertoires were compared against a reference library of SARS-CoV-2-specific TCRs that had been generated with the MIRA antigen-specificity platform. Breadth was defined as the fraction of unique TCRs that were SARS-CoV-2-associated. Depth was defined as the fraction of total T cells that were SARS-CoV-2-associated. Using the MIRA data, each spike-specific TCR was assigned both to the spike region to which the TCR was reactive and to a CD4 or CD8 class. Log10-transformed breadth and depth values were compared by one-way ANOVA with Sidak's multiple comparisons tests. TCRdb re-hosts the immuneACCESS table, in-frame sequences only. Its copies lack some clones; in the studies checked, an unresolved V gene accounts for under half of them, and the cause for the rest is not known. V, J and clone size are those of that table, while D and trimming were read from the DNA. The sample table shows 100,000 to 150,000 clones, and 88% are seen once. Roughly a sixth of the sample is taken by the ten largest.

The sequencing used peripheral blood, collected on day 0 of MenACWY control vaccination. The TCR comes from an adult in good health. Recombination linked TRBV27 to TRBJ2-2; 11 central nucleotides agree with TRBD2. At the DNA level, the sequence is TGTGCCAGCAGTTTATACGCCTTGGGGACTAGCGGGAACACCGGGGAGCTGTTTTTT. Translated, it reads CASSLYALGTSGNTGELFF.